This TCR beta chain is from a study of T cells in Graves' hyperthyroidism and ophthalmopathy. Study background: Peripheral blood draws took place at initial diagnosis, ahead of any treatment.

TCR beta CDR3 region amplification was performed from RNA transcripts. HTBI primers drove first-round RT-PCR of the TCR CDR3. TCRdb fed the multiplex PCR reads into MiXCR, producing one record per CDR3 protein. The profile shows around 580,000 distinct CDR3 sequences, approximately 15% of them singletons. Graves' hyperthyroidism is called stable when ophthalmopathy does not progress within 18 months. Lactation, pregnancy, other autoimmune disease or uncontrolled infection excluded patients. Ten or more counts support this clonotype. Its antigen remains unknown. General study results and limits: A model built on 13 V-J features separated ophthalmopathy from stable hyperthyroidism.

This CDR3 spans 14 amino acids. With V trimmed by 4 bases and J by 2 bases, 3 bases remained unmatched. Germline V gene lookup returns CDR1 DFQATT and CDR2 SNEGSKA (reference sequence). The sample was blood. The TCR was taken from a woman aged 18-29 years with Graves' hyperthyroidism. The rearrangement uses TRBV20-1 and TRBJ2-1; TRBD1 matches 9 bases. The CDR3 coding sequence is TGCAGTGCTATGGGACAGGGTGCCTACAATGAGCAGTTCTTC. This sequence encodes CSAMGQGAYNEQFF.